The 29 T cell receptor beta chains below were found in one sample sequenced in a study of graft-versus-host responses after intestinal transplantation (dated by TCRdb to about 2021). Receptor amplification or capture employed the immunoSEQ multiplex PCR assay. Entries here come from immuneACCESS through TCRdb and include only in-frame sequences with V and J called. Some clones fail to appear in such tables; in the studies checked, an unresolved V gene covers under half of the shortfall, and the cause of the remainder is unknown. In all, the sample holds approximately 110,000 clones, and 93% of those were seen once. The ten top clones hold roughly 1.2% of the sample. No antigens are known for them. The time point label corresponds to: cells obtained before transplantation from donor or recipient. This specimen was unstimulated CD8+ T cells sorted from spleen or lymph node cells, taken before transplant. The receptors stem from a human donor who was the organ donor for an intestinal transplant.

This clone appeared once. The J gene is TRBJ2-2, the V gene TRBV11-2; 7 bases line up with TRBD2. Per germline, CDR1 SGHAT and CDR2 FQNNGV. The V gene end was trimmed by 3 bases and the J gene end by 6 bases; junction bases not matched to a gene: 7. This CDR3 is 15 amino acids long. CDR3 bases: TGTGCCAGCAGCTTCGCGGCGGGAGTGGCCGGGGAGCTGTTTTTT. Translation: CASSFAAGVAGELFF.

Details on this clone: The junction shows a germline mismatch at one end, possibly a read error. V and J are TRBV29-1 and TRBJ1-1, with TRBD1 identical over 10 bases. This CDR3 contains 14 residues. Germline V gives CDR1 SQVTM, CDR2 ANQGSEA. Here the CDR3 reads CSSSGTGDNIEAFF. The DNA of the CDR3 is TGCAGCTCCTCCGGGACAGGGGACAACATTGAAGCTTTCTTT.

The chain links TRBV5-1 to TRBJ2-5; 15 positions match TRBD2. The ends lost 4 bases at V and 5 bases at J; junction bases unmatched: 9. The CDR3 consists of 17 residues. Looked up from germline, CDR1 is SGHRS and CDR2 is YFSETQ. The CDR3 here is CASSPEGLAGGYETQYF. CDR3 nucleotides: TGCGCCAGCAGCCCCGAGGGACTAGCGGGAGGCTATGAGACCCAGTACTTC.

This CDR3 is CASSQEASHSYEQYF. In nucleotides, the CDR3 is TGCGCCAGCAGCCAAGAGGCAAGCCATTCCTACGAGCAGTACTTC. The chain couples TRBV4-3 to TRBJ2-7; D unresolved. V was trimmed by 0 bases and J by 1 base, leaving 10 bases between them. The length of the CDR3 is 15 residues. From germline, CDR1 is LGHNA and CDR2 YSLEER.

The CDR3 DNA reads as TGTGCCAGCCCGGGACAGGGTCGGAATGAGCAGTTCTTC. It codes for CASPGQGRNEQFF. The genes are TRBV18 and TRBJ2-1; 9 bases agree with TRBD1. Germline V lookup: CDR1 KGHSH, CDR2 LQKENI. V dropped 8 bases and J dropped 7; count of bases not matched to a gene: 6. The CDR3 spans 13 residues.

The chain joins TRBV15 to TRBJ2-3; 9 bases fit TRBD1. The CDR3 is made up of 15 amino acids. Trimming took 5 bases from V and 4 from J; bases not matched to a gene: 7. The germline CDR1 and CDR2 sequences are LNHNV and YYDKDF (reference sequence). For the CDR3, the DNA is TGTGCCACCAGCGGTACAGGGGGCCACGCAGATACGCAGTATTTT. Residues: CATSGTGGHADTQYF.

V gene TRBV30 combines with J gene TRBJ2-5; possible D gene TRBD2, 5 bases. Germline assignment: CDR1 GTSNPN and CDR2 SVGIG (reference sequence). The germline V and J ends were trimmed by 5 bases and 5 bases, with 18 bases remaining between them. The CDR3 has 14 amino acids. The CDR3 here is CAWGLEAAGETQYF. CDR3 DNA sequence: TGTGCCTGGGGCCTGGAGGCGGCGGGCGAGACCCAGTACTTC.

The V and J genes are TRBV7-2 and TRBJ2-7; D might be TRBD1 (5 bases). The V gene's germline CDR1 is SGHTA and CDR2 FQGNSA. V lost 1 base to trimming and J lost 2 bases, with 21 bases between them. The CDR3 totals 18 residues. Here the CDR3 DNA reads TGTGCCAGCAGCTTAGTCCAGCAGCTGACAGCCGATCCCTACGAGCAGTACTTC. Protein sequence: CASSLVQQLTADPYEQYF.

The chain links TRBV19 to TRBJ2-4; D is ambiguous. The CDR3 sequence is 13 residues long. The V gene's germline CDR1 is LNHDA and CDR2 SQIVND (reference sequence). The ends were cut back, 6 bases at V and 0 bases at J, with 6 bases in the middle. The CDR3 protein is CASRGLAKNIQYF. CDR3 nucleotides: TGTGCCAGTAGAGGTCTAGCCAAAAACATTCAGTACTTC.

CDR3 in amino acids: CASAGEYF. The CDR3 DNA follows: TGTGCCAGCGCCGGGGAGTACTTC. This sequence joins TRBV6-6 and TRBJ2-7, with D perhaps matching TRBD2 (5 bases). The CDR3 extends over 8 amino acids. From germline, CDR1 is MNHNY and CDR2 SVGAGI (reference sequence). Trimming stripped 8 bases from V and 11 bases from J, with 7 bases between.

This clone was counted once. This rearrangement joins TRBV10-3 to TRBJ2-7; maybe TRBD1 (6 bases). Trimming took off 6 bases at V and 2 bases at J, with 17 bases between the two ends. CDR1 ENHRY and CDR2 SYGVKD come from the germline V gene. The CDR3 is made up of 15 amino acids. As DNA, the CDR3 is TGTGCCATCAGGACCACCCGGGACAAGGCCTACGAGCAGTACTTC. Translation: CAIRTTRDKAYEQYF.

The rearrangement uses TRBV28 and TRBJ2-3; a weak D match, TRBD2 (5 bases). V lost 5 bases, J lost 2 bases, and 14 bases lay in between. This CDR3 is 15 amino acids long. Germline V gene lookup returns CDR1 MDHEN and CDR2 SYDVKM. DNA of the CDR3: TGTGCCAGCAGTGGACGGACTCGATACACAGATACGCAGTATTTT. Its protein product is CASSGRTRYTDTQYF.

The chain carries TRBV5-6 and TRBJ2-2; 7 nucleotides line up with TRBD2. CDR3 length: 15 amino acids. V lost 0 bases and J lost 4; bases outside the gene matches: 3. In germline, CDR1 is SGHDT, CDR2 YYEEEE. DNA for the CDR3: TGTGCCAGCAGCTTGGACGGGAGGTTCACCGGGGAGCTGTTTTTT. It translates to CASSLDGRFTGELFF. The full variable domain, completed using reference TRBV5-6 and TRBJ2-2, is DAGVTQSPTHLIKTRGQQVTLRCSPKSGHDTVSWYQQALGQGPQFIFQYYEEEERQRGNFPDRFSGHQFPNYSSELNVNALLLGDSALYLCASSLDGRFTGELFFGEGSRLTVL.

The rearrangement uses TRBV27 and TRBJ2-2, with D maybe TRBD2 (5 bases). From germline, CDR1 is MNHEY and CDR2 SMNVEV (reference sequence). The V end lost 5 bases, the J end lost 2 bases, and 18 bases lay between the germline ends. The CDR3 is 17 amino acids. CDR3 bases: TGTGCCAGCAGTAAACTAACTCCGGGATATAACACCGGGGAGCTGTTTTTT. Protein sequence: CASSKLTPGYNTGELFF.

This clone was detected once. The chain combines TRBV9 with TRBJ2-1; D possibly corresponds to TRBD2 (6 bases). The CDR3 runs to 14 residues. Germline CDR1 reads SGDLS; CDR2 reads YYNGEE. Trimming shortened V by 4 bases and J by 7 bases, and 15 bases separated the two germline ends. CDR3 region: CASSPRDSNNEQFF. The CDR3, as DNA: TGTGCCAGCAGCCCCCGGGACTCCAATAATGAGCAGTTCTTC.

The chain joins TRBV12-1 to TRBJ2-3; whether TRBD2, the table's D call, matches the DNA was not checked. TRBV12-1 is a recognized pseudogene. This CDR3 contains 12 residues. The CDR3 nucleotides are TGTGCCAGCAGCACTAGCGGGAGTTCGCAGTATTTT. This encodes CASSTSGSSQYF.

This clone was seen only once. The CDR3 spells CASSPRLAGGPTDTQYF. The CDR3, as DNA: TGTGCCAGCAGTCCTCGACTAGCGGGAGGGCCCACAGATACGCAGTATTTT. The chain has TRBV7-6 and TRBJ2-3, with 14 bases identical to TRBD2. This CDR3 is 17 amino acids long. The germline V gene encodes CDR1 SGHVS and CDR2 FNYEAQ. V dropped 6 bases and J dropped 2; count of bases not matched to a gene: 7.

This clone has only one observation. The V and J genes are TRBV29-1 and TRBJ2-1; possibly TRBD1 for D (7 bases). CDR1 and CDR2 (germline): SQVTM, ANQGSEA. Trimming pared 5 bases from V and 0 bases from J, leaving 17 bases between. The CDR3 is 16 residues long. The CDR3 coding sequence is TGCAGCGTTCTGGACAGGACTAAAAGCTCCTACAATGAGCAGTTCTTC. Protein: CSVLDRTKSSYNEQFF.

The V gene is TRBV9, the J gene TRBJ2-7; either TRBD1 or TRBD2 may supply D (5 bases each). This CDR3 has 12 amino acids. Germline CDR1 is SGDLS and CDR2 is YYNGEE. Trimming pared 7 bases from V and 0 bases from J, leaving 8 bases between. CDR3 DNA sequence: TGTGCCAGCGGGGACCCCTCCTACGAGCAGTACTTC. Protein product: CASGDPSYEQYF. Full variable domain (missing parts from reference TRBV9 and TRBJ2-7): DSGVTQTPKHLITATGQRVTLRCSPRSGDLSVYWYQQSLDQGLQFLIQYYNGEERAKGNILERFSAQQFPDLHSELNLSSLELGDSALYFCASGDPSYEQYFGPGTRLTVT.

The gene calls are TRBV7-8 and TRBJ2-1; TRBD2 is a possible D gene (7 bases). CDR3 size: 16 residues. Germline V gene sequence: CDR1 SGHVS, CDR2 FQNEAQ. The germline V and J ends were trimmed by 4 bases and 12 bases, with 25 bases remaining between them. CDR3 nucleotide sequence: TGTGCCAGCAGCTCCCTTTTAGGGGCGGGGGCCTTGGGGCAGTTCTTC. Amino acid sequence: CASSSLLGAGALGQFF.

This sequence joins TRBV27 and TRBJ1-2; D is unclear. The V gene's germline CDR1 is MNHEY and CDR2 SMNVEV (reference sequence). The CDR3 spans 15 residues. V lost 0 bases to trimming and J lost 7 bases, with 15 bases between them. CDR3 bases: TGTGCCAGCAGTTTATCCACAGTGTCCGTTAGTGGCTACACCTTC. It is translated as CASSLSTVSVSGYTF.

V is TRBV5-1 and J is TRBJ2-2; D might be TRBD2 (5 bases). The CDR3 sequence is 14 residues long. Trimming removed 6 bases from V and 3 bases from J, with 12 bases in between. Germline CDR1 is SGHRS and CDR2 is YFSETQ. For the CDR3, the DNA is TGCGCCAGCAAAAAGCGGCAGTACACCGGGGAGCTGTTTTTT. Encoded protein: CASKKRQYTGELFF.

The J gene is TRBJ1-4, the V gene TRBV6-1, with a possible D match to TRBD1 (6 bases). With 6 bases removed from V and 1 base from J, the gap between germline ends came to 12 bases. Germline loops: CDR1 MNHNS, CDR2 SASEGT. This CDR3 contains 15 residues. The CDR3 is CASSKTTGTNEKLFF. The CDR3 region has the DNA TGTGCCAGCAGCAAGACGACAGGAACTAATGAAAAACTGTTTTTT.

This clone came up once. The chain recombines TRBV28 with TRBJ2-1; 8 bases fit TRBD2. The CDR3 consists of 15 residues. The germline CDR1 and CDR2 sequences are MDHEN and SYDVKM. J was trimmed by 8 bases and V by 6 bases; bases with no gene match: 12. In DNA, the CDR3 is TGTGCCAGCAGGAGTTTGCGGGAGGCGGTTCATGAGCAGTTCTTC. Protein: CASRSLREAVHEQFF.

The V call is TRBV7-2, the J call TRBJ2-7; D is possibly TRBD1 (8 bases). CDR1 is SGHTA and CDR2 is FQGNSA in the germline V gene. CDR3 length: 15 residues. Trimming cost V 2 bases and J 4 bases, with 15 bases left between them. Here the CDR3 reads CASSLSVQGGYEQYF. CDR3 DNA: TGTGCCAGCAGCTTATCCGTACAGGGGGGGTACGAGCAGTACTTC.

The V and J genes are TRBV7-6 and TRBJ1-1; the D gene is possibly TRBD1 (6 bases). The CDR3 extends over 15 amino acids. The V and J ends lost 3 bases and 4 bases respectively, with 15 bases between them. Germline V gives CDR1 SGHVS, CDR2 FNYEAQ. The CDR3 reads CASSLWSSGATEAFF. CDR3 nucleotides: TGTGCCAGCAGCTTGTGGTCGTCAGGGGCCACTGAAGCTTTCTTT. Full variable domain (remainder filled in from reference TRBV7-6 and TRBJ1-1): GAGVSQSPRYKVTKRGQDVALRCDPISGHVSLYWYRQALGQGPEFLTYFNYEAQQDKSGLPNDRFSAERPEGSISTLTIQRTEQRDSAMYRCASSLWSSGATEAFFGQGTRLTVV.

J is TRBJ1-1 and V is TRBV10-3; D remains unclear. V gave up 6 bases and J gave up 1 base, with 6 bases separating them. Germline values: CDR1 ENHRY, CDR2 SYGVKD. The CDR3 runs to 12 residues. For the CDR3, the DNA is TGTGCCATCAGGGAGGCGAACACTGAAGCTTTCTTT. It yields the protein CAIREANTEAFF.

This clone was detected once. The chain employs TRBV9 and TRBJ2-1; D not certain. Per germline, CDR1 SGDLS and CDR2 YYNGEE. The V gene lost 4 bases and the J gene lost 6 bases, with 11 bases spanning the gap. The CDR3 loop spans 13 amino acids. CDR3 residues: CASSPWAGNEQFF. The DNA of the CDR3 is TGTGCCAGCAGCCCATGGGCCGGCAATGAGCAGTTCTTC.

The V and J genes are TRBV6-5 and TRBJ2-5; no clear D. This CDR3 comprises 15 residues. From germline, CDR1 is MNHEY and CDR2 SVGAGI. V lost 0 bases and J 2 bases, leaving 10 bases between the germline ends. The CDR3 sequence: CASSYSTPLQETQYF. Here the CDR3 DNA reads TGTGCCAGCAGTTACTCGACCCCATTACAAGAGACCCAGTACTTC.